Shown below are 21 T cell receptor beta chains from a single sample sequenced in a study of cytomegalovirus exposure and HLA in healthy donors. The PCR ran on 60 Vbeta and 13 Jbeta primers. Sequenced by immunoSEQ multiplex PCR; TCRdb stores in-frame clones only, minus some. The sample includes some 170,000 clones, around four fifths of them seen just once. Input material: PBMCs. Receptors originate from a man aged 50 or older in good health and CMV-seropositive.

CDR3 DNA: TGTGCCAGCTCACCTCCGGGACTAGACTACAATGAGCAGTTCTTC. It is translated as CASSPPGLDYNEQFF. This sequence joins TRBV18 and TRBJ2-1, with TRBD2 identical over 8 bases. Germline values: CDR1 KGHSH, CDR2 LQKENI. The CDR3 has 15 amino acids. The ends lost 3 bases at V and 3 bases at J; junction bases unmatched: 4.

The rearrangement uses TRBV7-2 and TRBJ1-1; 8 nucleotides line up with TRBD1. CDR3 size: 15 residues. Germline loops: CDR1 SGHTA, CDR2 FQGNSA. V was pared by 5 bases and J by 0 bases, with 5 bases of the junction left unmatched. For the CDR3, the DNA is TGTGCCAGCAGCATCCAGGGGGCGGTGAACACTGAAGCTTTCTTT. Protein sequence: CASSIQGAVNTEAFF.

This clone was detected only once. The chain carries TRBV19 and TRBJ1-5; no clear D. The CDR3 is 15 amino acids. CDR1 and CDR2 (germline): LNHDA, SQIVND (reference sequence). Trimming left V 8 bases short and J 0 bases short, with 14 bases between. This CDR3 is CASQVSRNSNQPQHF. DNA for the CDR3: TGTGCCAGTCAGGTTTCGCGTAATAGCAATCAGCCCCAGCATTTT.

V is TRBV9 and J is TRBJ1-2, with 9 bases that match TRBD1. The germline V gene has CDR1 SGDLS and CDR2 YYNGEE. J lost 5 bases, V lost 3 bases, and 8 bases had no gene match. CDR3 size: 15 residues. In DNA form, the CDR3 reads TGTGCCAGCAGCGCCGGACAGGGGAAAGGGTATGGCTACACCTTC. As protein: CASSAGQGKGYGYTF.

The chain carries TRBV19 and TRBJ1-2; D remains ambiguous. V was clipped by 7 bases and J by 0 bases, with 15 bases between them. The CDR3 spans 15 residues. CDR1 and CDR2 from the germline V gene are LNHDA and SQIVND (reference sequence). The CDR3: CASTTESLANYGYTF. CDR3 sequence (DNA): TGTGCCAGTACCACAGAAAGCTTAGCTAACTATGGCTACACCTTC.

This sequence joins TRBV28 and TRBJ2-4; 7 bases align to TRBD2. The germline CDR1 and CDR2 sequences are MDHEN and SYDVKM. V was clipped by 3 bases and J by 6 bases; unmatched bases: 11. The CDR3 loop spans 16 amino acids. The CDR3 is CASSFPSGGARNIQYF. The CDR3 region has the DNA TGTGCCAGCAGTTTCCCCTCGGGGGGAGCGAGAAACATTCAGTACTTC.

This clone has only one observation. V gene TRBV2 combines with J gene TRBJ2-1, with 9 bases fitting TRBD2. The junction had 3 bases not matched to a gene; V was cut back by 3 bases and J by 3 bases. Looked up from germline, CDR1 is SNHLY and CDR2 is FYNNEI. The CDR3 loop spans 15 amino acids. The CDR3 is CASSDSSGGYNEQFF. CDR3 in DNA: TGTGCCAGCAGTGATAGTAGCGGGGGCTACAATGAGCAGTTCTTC.

With respect to this clone: The junction does not match germline at one end; this may be a read error. CDR3 sequence reads: CASRLGRRNEQFF. The CDR3 DNA is TGCGCCAGCAGGTTGGGGAGACGCAATGAGCAGTTCTTC. This chain uses TRBV5-1 with TRBJ2-1, with D tentatively TRBD2 (5 bases). The CDR3 is made up of 13 amino acids. The germline V gene encodes CDR1 SGHRS and CDR2 YFSETQ.

The chain recombines TRBV6-6 with TRBJ2-1, with D uncertain. Germline CDR1 MNHNY, CDR2 SVGAGI (reference sequence). This CDR3 region has 14 residues. Trimming took 4 bases from V and 6 from J, leaving 13 bases between them. The CDR3 loop reads CASSSRSLPNEQFF. CDR3 DNA: TGTGCCAGCAGTTCCCGGTCTTTGCCCAATGAGCAGTTCTTC.

V is TRBV4-2 and J is TRBJ2-4; the match to TRBD2 covers 11 bases. The length of the CDR3 is 18 residues. Trimming took 1 base from V and 0 from J; bases not matched to a gene: 5. Germline-derived CDR1 and CDR2 are LGHNA and YNFKEQ. CDR3 loop: CASSQGGLADLAKNIQYF. For the CDR3, the DNA is TGTGCCAGCAGCCAAGGGGGACTAGCGGACCTAGCCAAAAACATTCAGTACTTC.

This clone was counted between two and nine times. The CDR3 DNA follows: TGTGCCAGCAGTGAACGTAGTACCCCCCAGCATTTT. It yields the protein CASSERSTPQHF. This chain joins TRBV6-1 and TRBJ1-5, with D unclear. Germline V gives CDR1 MNHNS, CDR2 SASEGT. The CDR3 length is 12 residues. Trimming took off 2 bases at V and 10 bases at J, with 9 bases between the two ends.

This clone showed up just a few times. The rearrangement links TRBV7-9 to TRBJ2-7; 8 nucleotides match TRBD1. This CDR3 region has 14 residues. The germline gives CDR1 SEHNR, CDR2 FQNEAQ (reference sequence). V was pared by 3 bases and J by 5 bases, with 6 bases of the junction left unmatched. The chain's CDR3 is CASSLPGQAHEQYF. CDR3 coding DNA: TGTGCCAGCAGCTTGCCGGGACAGGCTCACGAGCAGTACTTC.

This rearrangement joins TRBV7-2 to TRBJ2-5; 8 bases align to TRBD2. The end of the DNA fits TRBJ2-7 better, so the J call may be wrong. Per germline, CDR1 SGHTA and CDR2 FQGNSA. The CDR3 has 15 residues. The CDR3 loop reads CASSFSGSGTYEQYF. The CDR3 region has the DNA TGTGCCAGCAGCTTTTCCGGTAGCGGGACATACGAGCAGTACTTC.

CDR3 loop: CASSLGTLNTEAFF. DNA of the CDR3: TGTGCCAGCAGCTTAGGCACATTGAACACTGAAGCTTTCTTT. The chain is built from TRBV7-3 and TRBJ1-1; D call uncertain. This CDR3 is built from 14 residues. CDR1 is SGHTA and CDR2 is FQGTGA in the germline V gene. Trimming pared 2 bases from V and 0 bases from J, leaving 7 bases between.

This clone showed up just a few times. The chain joins TRBV6-6 to TRBJ1-1; the D is unclear. CDR1 MNHNY and CDR2 SVGAGI come from the germline V gene (reference sequence). Trimming removed 5 bases from V and 11 bases from J, with 12 bases in between. The CDR3 is 11 amino acids. The CDR3 is CASSTVMEAFF. The CDR3 nucleotides are TGTGCCAGCAGTACGGTAATGGAGGCTTTCTTT.

The chain carries TRBV5-6 and TRBJ2-1; 10 bases agree with TRBD1. Losses at the gene ends were 4 bases for V and 4 bases for J; bases not matched to a gene: 2. The germline V gene has CDR1 SGHDT and CDR2 YYEEEE. The CDR3 has 14 residues. The DNA for the CDR3 is TGTGCCAGCAGCCGGGGACAGGGGTACAATGAGCAGTTCTTC. Protein: CASSRGQGYNEQFF.

The chain uses TRBV28 and TRBJ1-3, with 7 nucleotides matching TRBD1. J gave up 0 bases and V 3 bases, and 8 bases lay outside the gene matches. This CDR3 is 17 amino acids long. Germline V gene data show CDR1 as MDHEN and CDR2 as SYDVKM. CDR3 nucleotides: TGTGCCAGCAGTTTGGCTCAGGGACAGAGCTCTGGAAACACCATATATTTT. It is translated as CASSLAQGQSSGNTIYF.

The rearrangement joins TRBV9 to TRBJ2-6; D possibly corresponds to TRBD1 (6 bases). Looked up from germline, CDR1 is SGDLS and CDR2 is YYNGEE. This CDR3 spans 15 amino acids. Trimming stripped 0 bases from V and 2 bases from J, with 6 bases between. The CDR3 reads CASSVDRAGANVLTF. Here the CDR3 DNA reads TGTGCCAGCAGCGTAGACAGGGCTGGGGCCAACGTCCTGACTTTC.

The rearrangement links TRBV6-1 to TRBJ2-7, with a tentative D call TRBD1 (5 bases). V was trimmed by 7 bases and J by 7 bases, leaving 14 bases between them. The CDR3 has 12 amino acids. CDR1 is MNHNS, CDR2 SASEGT, per germline. Here the CDR3 DNA reads TGTGCCAGCACCGATACCAGGGTTGAGCAGTACTTC. Its protein is CASTDTRVEQYF.

This clone was found a few times. The gene calls are TRBV28 and TRBJ1-5; D is unresolved. Germline CDR1 reads MDHEN; CDR2 reads SYDVKM. CDR3 size: 13 residues. Between the trimmed V and J ends, which lost 3 bases and 7 bases, there was a span of 10 bases. As DNA, the CDR3 is TGTGCCAGCAGTTTTGTTTTCGGGCAGCCCCAGCATTTT. Amino acids: CASSFVFGQPQHF. Combining the CDR3 with reference TRBV28 and TRBJ1-5 gives the whole variable domain DVKVTQSSRYLVKRTGEKVFLECVQDMDHENMFWYRQDPGLGLRLIYFSYDVKMKEKGDIPEGYSVSREKKERFSLILESASTNQTSMYLCASSFVFGQPQHFGDGTRLSIL.

A word on this clone: One junction end does not reproduce the germline sequence, and a read error may be involved. CDR3 coding DNA: TGTGCCTGGGGACGAGCGGGCGGTAATGAAAAACTGCTTTTT. Protein product: CAWGRAGGNEKLLF. This chain connects TRBV30 to TRBJ1-4, with D hard to call. This CDR3 contains 14 residues. Germline assignment: CDR1 GTSNPN and CDR2 SVGIG (reference sequence). The complete variable domain, with remaining parts taken from reference TRBV30 and TRBJ1-4, reads SQTIHQWPATLVQPVGSPLSLECTVEGTSNPNLYWYRQAAGRGLQLLFYSVGIGQISSEVPQNLSASRPQDRQFILSSKKLLLSDSGFYLCAWGRAGGNEKLLFGSGTQLSVL.